These 3 T cell receptor beta chains originate from one sample sequenced in a study of blood T cells in healthy people across ages. Through a sample-barcoded 5' primer and a J-beta primer mix, a second PCR was run for roughly 6 to 12 cycles. MiXCR, run by TCRdb on the 5' RACE reads, gives a single entry per CDR3 protein. The profile shows some 760,000 distinct CDR3 sequences, roughly 25% of them singletons. The same specimen was also included in a second study, on T cells of mothers and their children.

Source material: blood. The receptors come from a boy aged 5-17 years in good health.

This clonotype was counted a few times. The chain employs TRBV7-9 and TRBJ1-2; 10 bases match TRBD1. The V and J ends lost 0 bases and 6 bases, in that order; junction bases with no gene match: 4. CDR3 length equals 15 residues. Looked up from germline, CDR1 is SEHNR and CDR2 is FQNEAQ (reference sequence). CDR3 region: CASSLAPGQGNGYTF. In DNA, the CDR3 is TGTGCCAGCAGCTTAGCGCCGGGACAGGGGAATGGCTACACCTTC.

The genes are TRBV11-2 and TRBJ2-5, with D maybe TRBD2 (6 bases). V was clipped by 5 bases and J by 4 bases, with 17 bases between them. Germline CDR1 SGHAT, CDR2 FQNNGV. CDR3 length: 15 amino acids. In DNA, the CDR3 is TGTGCCAGCAGCCGGGACCGCGGGATACGAGAGACCCAGTACTTC. Translated: CASSRDRGIRETQYF.

The V call is TRBV20-1, the J call TRBJ2-5; 9 bases are shared with TRBD2. The J call may be incorrect, as the DNA end agrees better with TRBJ2-7. Germline lookup yields CDR1 DFQATT and CDR2 SNEGSKA (reference sequence). The CDR3 is 17 amino acids. This CDR3 reads CSARDLIERGATYEQYF. The CDR3 coding sequence is TGCAGTGCTAGAGATCTGATTGAGCGGGGGGCAACCTACGAGCAGTACTTC.